This TCR beta chain was observed in a study of control samples from healthy donors and cancer patients. Method: immunoSEQ multiplex PCR; TCRdb's copy keeps in-frame clones and lacks some. The table includes some 220,000 clones, 90% to 95% detected once. V lost 2 bases and J 6 bases, leaving 5 bases between the germline ends. The CDR3 loop spans 12 amino acids. From germline, CDR1 is MDHEN and CDR2 SYDVKM. The rearrangement joins TRBV28 to TRBJ1-5, with unresolved D. The specimen sequenced was blood. This TCR was recovered from a man aged 45 to 65 in good health. DNA of the CDR3: TGTGCCAGCAGTTTAAGCCCTCAGCCCCAGCATTTT. Protein: CASSLSPQPQHF.